These 28 T cell receptor beta chains came from one sample sequenced in a study of human T cells and chemical hapten exposure. TCRdb re-derived calls from the RACE reads in MiXCR, one entry per CDR3 protein. The sample carries 300,000 to 450,000 distinct CDR3 sequences, 4.5% to 6% recorded once. Time point specified: pre-sensitization, week 0. The treatment: therapeutic diphenylcyclopropenone sensitization with weekly scalp DPC. The specimen was whole blood, collected in connection with sensitization to the hapten diphenylcyclopropenone (DPC). The receptors come from a woman in her forties or fifties with alopecia areata. Some clones in this sample may be carry-over from other donors' samples.

This clonotype was counted only a few times. The chain carries TRBV28 and TRBJ2-4, with TRBD2 as a possible D gene (5 bases). CDR3 length: 13 residues. V lost 6 bases to trimming and J lost 6 bases, with 12 bases between them. Per germline, CDR1 MDHEN and CDR2 SYDVKM. CDR3 DNA: TGTGCCAGCAGCTCACCTAGCCCAAACATTCAGTACTTC. Its translation: CASSSPSPNIQYF.

This clonotype was detected only a few times. The chain carries TRBV19 and TRBJ2-1; 8 bases align to TRBD2. This CDR3 contains 14 residues. The V gene end was trimmed by 6 bases and the J gene end by 6 bases; junction bases not matched to a gene: 7. Germline values: CDR1 LNHDA, CDR2 SQIVND (reference sequence). The CDR3 DNA sequence: TGTGCCAGTAGCCCGGGACTAGGTACCAATGAGCAGTTCTTC. Its translation is CASSPGLGTNEQFF.

This clonotype was detected a few times. The chain couples TRBV12-3 or TRBV12-4 to TRBJ2-6; no reliable D call. The CDR3 runs 16 residues. Trimming left V 7 bases short and J 0 bases short, with 13 bases between. The CDR3, as DNA: TGTGCCAGCACCCCTGTAGGCTTCTCTGGGGCCAACGTCCTGACTTTC. Its translation: CASTPVGFSGANVLTF.

The chain is built from TRBV20-1 and TRBJ2-7; 11 nucleotides agree with TRBD1. After removal of 6 bases from V and 6 bases from J, the junction contained 7 bases not matched to a gene. This CDR3 spans 13 amino acids. Germline values: CDR1 DFQATT, CDR2 SNEGSKA (reference sequence). The DNA of the CDR3 is TGCAGTGCCGAAGGGACAGGGGGTCCCGAGCAGTACTTC. It specifies CSAEGTGGPEQYF.

This clonotype has a count of ten or more. The chain joins TRBV6-1 to TRBJ2-1; 11 bases map to TRBD2. V lost 7 bases and J lost 10; bases outside the gene matches: 15. Germline V gene lookup returns CDR1 MNHNS and CDR2 SASEGT. This CDR3 contains 16 residues. CDR3 region: CASTRLTGTSGQEQFF. The CDR3 DNA reads TGTGCCAGCACCCGCCTAACCGGGACTAGCGGCCAGGAGCAGTTCTTC.

This clonotype appeared many times. The chain links TRBV6-2 or TRBV6-3 to TRBJ1-5, with D tentatively TRBD1 (6 bases). Trimming cost V 0 bases and J 3 bases, with 12 bases left between them. Germline CDR1 MNHEY, CDR2 SVGEGT. This CDR3 region has 16 residues. The CDR3 nucleotides read TGTGCCAGCAGTTACTCGGGAGGGGGTAACAATCAGCCCCAGCATTTT. This gives the protein CASSYSGGGNNQPQHF.

This clonotype was detected many times. The V and J genes are TRBV5-1 and TRBJ2-7, with D possibly matching TRBD1 (5 bases). V was cut by 2 bases and J by 5 bases, with 17 bases left in between. The V gene's germline CDR1 is SGHRS and CDR2 YFSETQ. This CDR3 has 15 amino acids. CDR3 sequence reads: CASSFVPGQSNEQYF. The CDR3 DNA reads as TGCGCCAGCAGCTTTGTCCCAGGGCAGAGTAACGAGCAGTACTTC.

The chain employs TRBV28 and TRBJ1-2; D uncertain. Germline loops: CDR1 MDHEN, CDR2 SYDVKM. Trimming removed 8 bases from V and 4 bases from J, with 11 bases in between. CDR3 length: 12 amino acids. In DNA, the CDR3 is TGTGCCAGCGGGCGGGGTGGCTATGGCTACACCTTC. It yields the protein CASGRGGYGYTF.

The chain employs TRBV18 and TRBJ2-4; no clear D gene. CDR1 is KGHSH, CDR2 LQKENI, per germline. V lost 4 bases and J 6 bases, leaving 10 bases between the germline ends. The CDR3 sequence is 13 residues long. The CDR3 here is CASSLGTPNIQYF. The CDR3 nucleotides read TGTGCCAGCTCACTCGGAACACCAAACATTCAGTACTTC.

This chain joins TRBV11-2 and TRBJ2-7; TRBD1 aligns across 10 bases. V lost 4 bases, J lost 7 bases, and 7 bases stayed unmatched. CDR1 SGHAT and CDR2 FQNNGV come from the germline V gene. The CDR3 is made up of 14 amino acids. CDR3 region: CASSYVWDRGEQYF. The CDR3 DNA follows: TGTGCCAGCAGCTACGTGTGGGACAGGGGTGAGCAGTACTTC.

This clonotype was counted many times. The chain couples TRBV6-6 to TRBJ2-6; D not resolved. The CDR3 is 15 residues long. The germline V gene has CDR1 MNHNY and CDR2 SVGAGI (reference sequence). Trimming pared 2 bases from V and 4 bases from J, leaving 9 bases between. The CDR3 DNA reads as TGTGCCAGCAGTTACCCTTCTCCCGGGGCCAACGTCCTGACTTTC. This sequence encodes CASSYPSPGANVLTF.

This clonotype showed up just a few times. The chain couples TRBV6-5 to TRBJ1-2; TRBD1 matches 9 bases. V trimming: 2 bases; J trimming: 1 base; junction bases outside the gene matches: 2. Looked up from germline, CDR1 is MNHEY and CDR2 is SVGAGI. The CDR3 loop spans 15 amino acids. The CDR3 loop is CASSYGQGINYGYTF. CDR3 bases: TGTGCCAGCAGTTACGGACAGGGGATTAACTATGGCTACACCTTC.

This clonotype was seen only a few times. The rearrangement uses TRBV27 and TRBJ1-1, with a possible D match to TRBD1 (5 bases). The ends were cut back, 4 bases at V and 0 bases at J, with 12 bases in the middle. CDR3 length: 15 residues. Germline CDR1 is MNHEY and CDR2 is SMNVEV (reference sequence). In DNA form, the CDR3 reads TGTGCCAGCAGTTGGGGCCAACAGATGAACACTGAAGCTTTCTTT. It codes for CASSWGQQMNTEAFF.

This chain links TRBV19 with TRBJ2-4; 8 positions match TRBD1. The CDR3 is 19 residues long. From germline, CDR1 is LNHDA and CDR2 SQIVND (reference sequence). J gave up 0 bases and V 5 bases, and 15 bases lay outside the gene matches. The CDR3 nucleotides are TGTGCCAGTAGTCCGTCGGAACAGGGGGGAATCCTAGCCAAAAACATTCAGTACTTC. This translates into CASSPSEQGGILAKNIQYF. The variable domain in full, with the rest retrieved from reference TRBV19 and TRBJ2-4, is DGGITQSPKYLFRKEGQNVTLSCEQNLNHDAMYWYRQDPGQGLRLIYYSQIVNDFQKGDIAEGYSVSREKKESFPLTVTSAQKNPTAFYLCASSPSEQGGILAKNIQYFGAGTRLSVL.

In this sample, this clonotype turned up many times. The chain has TRBV29-1 and TRBJ2-7; 7 nucleotides line up with TRBD1. Germline values: CDR1 SQVTM, CDR2 ANQGSEA. This CDR3 spans 12 amino acids. J was trimmed by 1 base and V by 6 bases; bases with no gene match: 3. CDR3 sequence: CSVATGSYEQYF. Here the CDR3 DNA reads TGCAGCGTGGCGACAGGGTCCTACGAGCAGTACTTC.

The V call is TRBV13, the J call TRBJ1-2; D is unresolved. In germline, CDR1 is PRHDT, CDR2 FYEKMQ (reference sequence). The V end was cut by 5 bases, the J end by 1 base, with 14 bases between. The CDR3 is 15 amino acids. CDR3 sequence: CASSRVLAFNYGYTF. CDR3 DNA sequence: TGTGCCAGCAGCCGAGTCCTGGCCTTTAACTATGGCTACACCTTC. The variable domain in full, with the rest retrieved from reference TRBV13 and TRBJ1-2, is AAGVIQSPRHLIKEKRETATLKCYPIPRHDTVYWYQQGPGQDPQFLISFYEKMQSDKGSIPDRFSAQQFSDYHSELNMSSLELGDSALYFCASSRVLAFNYGYTFGSGTRLTVV.

This clonotype turned up a few times. V is TRBV3-1 and J is TRBJ2-2; D possibly corresponds to TRBD2 (6 bases). From germline, CDR1 is LGHDT and CDR2 YNNKEL (reference sequence). CDR3 length: 14 residues. The V end lost 4 bases, the J end lost 3 bases, and 9 bases lay between the germline ends. The CDR3 DNA sequence: TGTGCCAGCAGCCTGGAGGGGTACACCGGGGAGCTGTTTTTT. Translating it yields CASSLEGYTGELFF.

This clonotype has a handful of counts. The V call is TRBV6-2 or TRBV6-3, the J call TRBJ2-1; 8 nucleotides agree with TRBD2. J was trimmed by 0 bases and V by 8 bases; bases with no gene match: 6. The germline CDR1 and CDR2 sequences are MNHEY and SVGEGT. This CDR3 spans 15 amino acids. For the CDR3, the DNA is TGTGCCAGCGGGGGGAGCGGGAGCTCCTACAATGAGCAGTTCTTC. Protein: CASGGSGSSYNEQFF.

This clonotype came up a few times. This sequence joins TRBV5-6 and TRBJ2-3; 10 positions agree with TRBD2. The CDR3 length is 15 residues. Unmatched junction bases numbered 3, after V lost 2 bases and J lost 3 bases. The germline V gene has CDR1 SGHDT and CDR2 YYEEEE. This CDR3 reads CASSFGTSVTDTQYF. CDR3 sequence (DNA): TGTGCCAGCAGCTTCGGGACTAGCGTTACAGATACGCAGTATTTT.

This clonotype was recorded only once. The CDR3 coding sequence is TGTGCCAGCAGTTGGACTAGCGGGAGTTTCACCGGGGAGCTGTTTTTT. It specifies CASSWTSGSFTGELFF. This chain links TRBV12-3 or TRBV12-4 with TRBJ2-2; 13 bases line up with TRBD2. V lost 4 bases and J lost 4; bases outside the gene matches: 3. The CDR3 has 16 amino acids.

V gene TRBV12-3 or TRBV12-4 combines with J gene TRBJ1-2; D call uncertain. V lost 4 bases and J lost 8, with 8 bases in between. The CDR3 consists of 11 residues. The CDR3 DNA reads TGTGCCAGCAGTTCTCCGCGGGGCTACACCTTC. It codes for CASSSPRGYTF.

The table lists this clonotype with many counts. The rearrangement uses TRBV20-1 and TRBJ2-3; 7 bases match TRBD2. The CDR3 sequence is 16 residues long. J was trimmed by 1 base and V by 0 bases; bases with no gene match: 7. Germline-derived CDR1 and CDR2 are DFQATT and SNEGSKA (reference sequence). The CDR3 protein is CSARDLASGGTDTQYF. CDR3 nucleotide sequence: TGCAGTGCTAGAGATCTGGCTAGCGGAGGCACAGATACGCAGTATTTT.

The V gene is TRBV7-8, the J gene TRBJ2-1; either TRBD1 or TRBD2 may supply D (5 bases each). The CDR3 has 16 residues. CDR1 is SGHVS and CDR2 is FQNEAQ in the germline V gene. Trimming pared 4 bases from V and 5 bases from J, leaving 18 bases between. The CDR3 loop is CASSSTPGTANNEQFF. The CDR3 region has the DNA TGTGCCAGCAGCTCCACCCCCGGGACGGCTAACAATGAGCAGTTCTTC.

This clonotype was picked up many times. This rearrangement joins TRBV10-3 to TRBJ2-3; D gene ambiguous. Trimming left V 6 bases short and J 5 bases short, with 12 bases between. The V gene's germline CDR1 is ENHRY and CDR2 SYGVKD. This CDR3 comprises 13 residues. Here the CDR3 reads CAIRDPRVDTQYF. The DNA of the CDR3 is TGTGCCATCAGGGACCCGCGAGTAGATACGCAGTATTTT.

This clonotype was counted only a few times. The CDR3 protein is CSVSGTGAYNEQFF. CDR3 bases: TGCAGCGTTTCCGGGACAGGGGCCTACAATGAGCAGTTCTTC. V gene TRBV29-1 combines with J gene TRBJ2-1, with 10 positions matching TRBD1. Trimming removed 5 bases from V and 2 bases from J; junction bases left unmatched: 3. The germline CDR1 and CDR2 sequences are SQVTM and ANQGSEA. The CDR3 is 14 residues long.

This clonotype has at least ten counts. The genes are TRBV18 and TRBJ1-5, with 10 bases that match TRBD1. The trim removed 5 bases at V and 2 bases at J, leaving 6 bases unmatched. Germline-derived CDR1 and CDR2 are KGHSH and LQKENI. The CDR3 covers 16 residues. The CDR3 coding sequence is TGTGCCAGCTCAGCGACCGGGACAGGGGGCAATCAGCCCCAGCATTTT. This translates into CASSATGTGGNQPQHF. Variable domain in full (rest from reference TRBV18 and TRBJ1-5): NAGVMQNPRHLVRRRGQEARLRCSPMKGHSHVYWYRQLPEEGLKFMVYLQKENIIDESGMPKERFSAEFPKEGPSILRIQQVVRGDSAAYFCASSATGTGGNQPQHFGDGTRLSIL.

This clonotype was seen many times. The chain links TRBV15 to TRBJ2-1; no reliable D call. The CDR3 totals 14 residues. Germline V gene data show CDR1 as LNHNV and CDR2 as YYDKDF (reference sequence). Trimming left V 1 base short and J 4 bases short, with 8 bases between. CDR3 sequence reads: CATSRVKGYNEQFF. CDR3 sequence (DNA): TGTGCCACCAGCAGAGTGAAGGGTTACAATGAGCAGTTCTTC.

In its sample, this clonotype was seen many times. The chain combines TRBV11-3 with TRBJ2-3, with TRBD2 matching over 7 bases. The CDR3 spans 16 residues. CDR1 SGHNT and CDR2 YENEEA come from the germline V gene. V lost 3 bases, J lost 0 bases, and 6 bases stayed unmatched. The CDR3, as DNA: TGTGCCAGCAGCTTCTCTAGCGGATATAGCACAGATACGCAGTATTTT. It encodes CASSFSSGYSTDTQYF.